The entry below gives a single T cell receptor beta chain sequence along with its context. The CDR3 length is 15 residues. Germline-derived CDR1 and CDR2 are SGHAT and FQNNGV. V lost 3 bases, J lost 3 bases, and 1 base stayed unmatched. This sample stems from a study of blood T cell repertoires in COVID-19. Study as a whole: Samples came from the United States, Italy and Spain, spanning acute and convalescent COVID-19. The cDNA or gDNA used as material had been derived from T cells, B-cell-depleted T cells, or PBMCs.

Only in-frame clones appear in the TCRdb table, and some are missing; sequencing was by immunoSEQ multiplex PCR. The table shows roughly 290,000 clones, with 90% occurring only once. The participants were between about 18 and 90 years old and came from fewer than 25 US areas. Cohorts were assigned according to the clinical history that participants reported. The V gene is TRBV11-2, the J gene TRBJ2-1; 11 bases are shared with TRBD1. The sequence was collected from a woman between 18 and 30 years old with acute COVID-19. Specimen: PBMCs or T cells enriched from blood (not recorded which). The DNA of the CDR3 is TGTGCCAGCAGCTTGGGGACAGGGGGCTACAATGAGCAGTTCTTC. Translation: CASSLGTGGYNEQFF.